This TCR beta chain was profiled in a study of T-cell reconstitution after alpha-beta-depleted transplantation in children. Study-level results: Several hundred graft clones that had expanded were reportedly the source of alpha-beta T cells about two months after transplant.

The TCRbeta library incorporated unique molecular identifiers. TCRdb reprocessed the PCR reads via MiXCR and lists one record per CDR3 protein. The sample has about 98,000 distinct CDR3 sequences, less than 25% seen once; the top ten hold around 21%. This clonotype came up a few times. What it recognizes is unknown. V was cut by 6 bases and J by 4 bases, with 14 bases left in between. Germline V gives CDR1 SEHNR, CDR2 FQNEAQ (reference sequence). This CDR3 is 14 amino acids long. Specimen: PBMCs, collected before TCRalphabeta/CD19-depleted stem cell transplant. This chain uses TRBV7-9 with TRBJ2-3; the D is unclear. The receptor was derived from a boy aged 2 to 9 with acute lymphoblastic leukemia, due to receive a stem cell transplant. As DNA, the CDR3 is TGTGCCAGCAGTTTGGGCCAGCCGGCAGATACGCAGTATTTT. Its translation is CASSLGQPADTQYF.